This T cell receptor (beta chain) was obtained from a study of tumor and adjacent non-tumor tissue in lung cancer. For the study at large: Patients were aged about 30 to 85, about ten men and 5 women, stage I to III.

A modified ARM-PCR protocol with three rounds of nested PCR amplified TCRbeta. TCRdb called the multiplex PCR reads again in MiXCR, with one record for every CDR3 protein. This repertoire shows roughly 140,000 distinct CDR3 sequences, approximately 64% found once; its top ten account for roughly 18%. The germline gives CDR1 DFQATT, CDR2 SNEGSKA (reference sequence). Trimming took 6 bases from V and 4 from J, leaving 15 bases between them. The CDR3 length is 13 residues. This clonotype was seen repeatedly, ten times or more. Its matching antigen is unknown. Study results and caveats: Compared with tumor, normal lung showed significantly lower TCR diversity.

RNA was extracted from bulk tissue without any cell sorting. Between August and November 2014, newly diagnosed, chemotherapy-naive lung cancer patients underwent thoracic surgery in China. V usage is TRBV20-1 and J usage is TRBJ1-2, with a possible D match to TRBD1 (5 bases). Sequencing was done on a sample of lung tumor tissue. The TCR sequence derives from a man aged 55-75 years with small cell lung cancer. This CDR3 is CSAPYVGGYGYTF. As DNA, the CDR3 is TGCAGTGCCCCCTACGTCGGGGGCTATGGCTACACCTTC.